The source of this TCR beta chain is a study of T cells in Graves' hyperthyroidism and ophthalmopathy. This clonotype was counted ten times or more. The antigen is unknown. Germline V CDR1 and CDR2: SGHRS, YFSETQ. V dropped 1 base and J dropped 5 bases, with 15 bases sitting between them. This CDR3 spans 15 amino acids. Overall study findings and caveats: Model predictions of ophthalmopathy came a median approximately 6.5 months before onset. Most thyroid clonotypes expanded above 0.001 appeared in blood too.

Amplified TCR beta CDR3 regions derived from RNA transcripts. First-round RT-PCR targeting the TCR CDR3 was performed with the HTBI primer set. From the multiplex PCR reads, TCRdb called clonotypes with MiXCR, one entry per CDR3 protein. The sample contains hundreds of thousands of distinct CDR3 sequences, 15% to 17% of which appear only once. Sample: blood. V is TRBV5-1 and J is TRBJ2-5; D possibly corresponds to TRBD1 (8 bases). The receptor comes from a young woman with Graves' hyperthyroidism that later progressed to Graves' ophthalmopathy. The CDR3 loop is CASSLNGQGGETQYF. The CDR3 DNA reads TGCGCCAGCAGCTTGAACGGACAGGGAGGGGAGACCCAGTACTTC.